The following is a T cell receptor (beta chain) sequence with its context. The antigen it recognizes is unknown. Per-base qualities were not stored, and no clone one base away is much larger. This sample was included in a study of blood T cell repertoires in COVID-19 (TCRdb year 2020). Regarding the research as a whole: Samples covering the acute and convalescent phases of COVID-19 were provided by collaborators in the United States, Italy and Spain. HLA class I and class II types, where available, came from metadata supplied by the sample provider rather than from assay-based typing. The sample metadata nearly always contained a de-identified subject ID, COVID-19 status, age in years and sex. The repertoires were released in a freely available public database meant as a resource for research on the immune response to SARS-CoV-2. Samples were obtained from the ongoing ImmuneRACE study (first 160 participants) and from 1,254 subjects provided by 6 global collaborators. The material from the prospective study consisted of cDNA or gDNA derived from T cells, B-cell-depleted T cells, or PBMCs. The dataset comprised deeply sampled blood TCRbeta repertoires from subjects exposed to, actively infected with, or recovered from COVID-19. Overall study results and their limits: How much clinical and demographic metadata was included differed by source and by participant, and the metadata was provided uncurated.

Enrolling through a virtual design, the prospective study's participants ranged in age from roughly 18 to 89 years and lived across 24 United States geographic areas. In the prospective study, cohorts were assigned on the basis of participant-reported clinical history obtained from a screening survey and a study questionnaire. In the prospective study, whole blood, serum and a nasopharyngeal or oropharyngeal swab were collected from each participant by mobile phlebotomists. Additional blood draws and questionnaires over an approximately 2-month period could optionally be provided by prospective study participants. Prospective study blood samples were shipped either frozen or at room temperature before DNA extraction. TCRbeta CDR3 regions were amplified from genomic DNA by means of the immunoSEQ Assay, a bias-controlled multiplex PCR. On the authors' methods: Nucleated cell counts per sample were estimated from amplification of reference gene primers within the assay. To quantify the absolute abundance of each unique TCRbeta CDR3 rearrangement, sequence reads were collapsed and filtered. For each sample, productive Simpson clonality was calculated as the square root of Simpson's diversity index across productive rearrangements. TCRdb provides this immuneACCESS table in a form limited to in-frame rearrangements. Some clones are lacking; in checked studies, under half of them reflect an unresolved V gene, and why the rest are absent is not known. That table gives V, J and clone size, and the DNA gave D and trimming. The table for this sample lists about 300,000 clones; around 90% of them were counted only once. The ten biggest clones cover 3.5% to 4.5% of the sample.

The source is a woman in her late teens or twenties with acute COVID-19. Sequenced: PBMCs or T cells enriched from blood (not recorded which).

This receptor carries the CDR3 CASSPQNQPQHF. The bases read TGTGCCAGCAGTCCACAGAACCAGCCCCAGCATTTT. The chain uses TRBV16 and TRBJ1-5; the D gene remains uncertain. From a lookup of the germline V gene, CDR1 and CDR2 are KGHSY and FQNENV. The CDR3 starts with the cysteine, ends with the phenylalanine, and has 12 residues. Only the CDR3 portion is preserved as DNA: 36 bases, with reading frame beginning at the first base. V was cut back by 6 bases and J by 7 bases, leaving a gap of 10 bases between them.